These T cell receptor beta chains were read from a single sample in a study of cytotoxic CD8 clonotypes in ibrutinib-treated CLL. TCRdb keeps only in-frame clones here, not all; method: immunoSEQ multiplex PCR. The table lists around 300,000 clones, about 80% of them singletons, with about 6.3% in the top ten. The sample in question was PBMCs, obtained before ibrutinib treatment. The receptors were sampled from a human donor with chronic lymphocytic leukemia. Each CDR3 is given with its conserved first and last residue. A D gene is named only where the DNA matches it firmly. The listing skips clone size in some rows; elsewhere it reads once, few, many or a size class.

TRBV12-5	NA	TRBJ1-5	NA	TGTGCTAGTGGTTTTGGGGACTTAAGGCCCCAGCATTTT	CASGFGDLRPQHF
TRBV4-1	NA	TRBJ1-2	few	TGCGCCAGCAGCCAAGGTAACAGGGTAGGTGGCTACACCTTC	CASSQGNRVGGYTF
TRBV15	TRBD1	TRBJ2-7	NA	TGTGCCACCGCGTGGGGGGACAGGGTTCCCTACGAGCAGTACTTC	CATAWGDRVPYEQYF
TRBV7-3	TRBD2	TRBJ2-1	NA	TGTGCCAGCAGCACGGTCGCGGGAGTAAGGGATGAGCAGTTCTTC	CASSTVAGVRDEQFF
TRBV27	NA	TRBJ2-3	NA	TGTGCCAGCAGTCCGCGGACGAGTACAGATACGCAGTATTTT	CASSPRTSTDTQYF
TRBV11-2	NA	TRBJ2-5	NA	TGTGCCAGCAGCTTAGTGGGTGGAACGGGCGGCCAAGAGACCCAGTACTTC	CASSLVGGTGGQETQYF
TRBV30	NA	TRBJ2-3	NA	TGTGCCTGGAGTGACGGGAACGGTAGGGCAGATACGCAGTATTTT	CAWSDGNGRADTQYF
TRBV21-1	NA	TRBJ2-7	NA	TGTGCCAGCAGCAAAGAAGGACGGGAGAGGGACTTTTACGAGCAGTACTTC	CASSKEGRERDFYEQYF
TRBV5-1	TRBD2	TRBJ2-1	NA	TGCGCCAGCAGCTTGGAAGCGGGAGCTTCCTACAATGAGCAGTTCTTC	CASSLEAGASYNEQFF
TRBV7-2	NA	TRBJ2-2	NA	TGTGCCAGCAGCCAAATCCCAGCAGGCAACACCGGGGAGCTGTTTTTT	CASSQIPAGNTGELFF
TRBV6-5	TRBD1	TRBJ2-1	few	TGTGCCAGCAGTTACTTGGGACAGGGCTACAATGAGCAGTTCTTC	CASSYLGQGYNEQFF
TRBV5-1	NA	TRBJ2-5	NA	TGCGCCAGCAGCTTCCGGGGAATCCAAGAGACCCAGTACTTC	CASSFRGIQETQYF
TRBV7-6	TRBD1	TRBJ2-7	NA	TGTGCCAGCAGCCTTTGGACAGGGGGCCACGAGCAGTACTTC	CASSLWTGGHEQYF
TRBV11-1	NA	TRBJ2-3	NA	TGTGCCAGCAGCCCACCCTACACAGATACGCAGTATTTT	CASSPPYTDTQYF
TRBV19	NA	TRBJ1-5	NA	TGTGCCAGTAGTATCGGACGGCCGGCGGATCAGCCCCAGCATTTT	CASSIGRPADQPQHF
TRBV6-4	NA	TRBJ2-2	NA	TGTGCCAGCAGTGACCGGGCACTGGGCGGGGAGCTGTTTTTT	CASSDRALGGELFF
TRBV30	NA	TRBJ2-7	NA	TGTGCCTGGAGCAGAGGGGTGAGGTACGAGCAGTACTTC	CAWSRGVRYEQYF
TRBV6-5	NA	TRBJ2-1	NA	TGTGCCAGCAATAAGGGACGGGGGACGTACAATGAGCAGTTCTTC	CASNKGRGTYNEQFF
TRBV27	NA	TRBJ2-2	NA	TGTGCCAGCAGTTTATCCTCTGGGACTCTCCACCACACCGGGGAGCTGTTTTTT	CASSLSSGTLHHTGELFF
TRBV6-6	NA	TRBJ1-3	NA	TGTGCCAGCAGTAGAGGGACACCTATCTCTGGAAACACCATATATTTT	CASSRGTPISGNTIYF
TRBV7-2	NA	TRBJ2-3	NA	TGTGCCAGCAGCTTAGCGTGGCAGGGGAGGGGCACAGATACGCAGTATTTT	CASSLAWQGRGTDTQYF
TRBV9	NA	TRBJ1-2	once	TGTGCCAGCAGCGTAGGGCAGGGTGGCTACGGCTACACCTTC	CASSVGQGGYGYTF
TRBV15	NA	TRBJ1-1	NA	TGTGCCACCAGCAACGGAATGAACACTGAAGCTTTCTTT	CATSNGMNTEAFF
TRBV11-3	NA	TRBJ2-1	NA	TGTGCCAGCAGCGGTGGGACTTCGGGTGAGCAGTTCTTC	CASSGGTSGEQFF
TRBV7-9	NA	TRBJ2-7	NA	TGTGCCAGCAGCTTAGGGGACTCCTACGAGCAGTACTTC	CASSLGDSYEQYF
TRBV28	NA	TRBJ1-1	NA	TGTGCCAGCAGTTCCGGGGAGCGACGCACTGAAGCTTTCTTT	CASSSGERRTEAFF
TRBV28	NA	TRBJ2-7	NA	TGTGCCAGCAGTTTACGGCTCCCCCTCGAGCAGTACTTC	CASSLRLPLEQYF
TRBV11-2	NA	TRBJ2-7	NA	TGTGCCAGCAGCTCAGGACTAAGCTACGAGCAGTACTTC	CASSSGLSYEQYF
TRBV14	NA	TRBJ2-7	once	TGTGCCAGCAGCCAAGATTTAAGGTTTGTCGGCGAGCAGTACTTC	CASSQDLRFVGEQYF
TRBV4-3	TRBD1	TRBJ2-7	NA	TGCGCCAGCAGCCAAGATCTTCCCCCCACCGGGACAGGGGGCCACGAGCAGTACTTC	CASSQDLPPTGTGGHEQYF
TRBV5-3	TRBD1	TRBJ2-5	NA	TGTGCCAGAAGCCACCAACCGGACAGGGGCTCAGAGACCCAGTACTTC	CARSHQPDRGSETQYF
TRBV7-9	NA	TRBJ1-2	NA	TGTGCCAGCAGCCAAAGCGGGGGAACGGATGGCTACACCTTC	CASSQSGGTDGYTF
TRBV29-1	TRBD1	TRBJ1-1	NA	TGCAGCGTCTACTCTGCCGGGACAGGCGTGAGAAGGGCTTTCTTT	CSVYSAGTGVRRAFF
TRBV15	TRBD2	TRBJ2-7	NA	TGTGCCACCAGCGAAGGACTAGCGGGAATCTCCTACGAGCAGTACTTC	CATSEGLAGISYEQYF
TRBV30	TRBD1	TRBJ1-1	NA	TGTGCCTGGGGCTCGGGACAGGGGGCGTCTGAAGCTTTCTTT	CAWGSGQGASEAFF
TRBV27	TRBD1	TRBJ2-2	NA	TGTGCCAGCAGTTTCAGGGGGAACGCCGGGGAGCTGTTTTTT	CASSFRGNAGELFF
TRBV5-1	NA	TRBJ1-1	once	TGCGCCAGCAGCTTGTTATCAAACACTGAAGCTTTCTTT	CASSLLSNTEAFF
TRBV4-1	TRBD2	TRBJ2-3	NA	TGCGCCAGCAGCTTCTGGATAGCGGGAGGGGGGAGCACAGATACGCAGTATTTT	CASSFWIAGGGSTDTQYF
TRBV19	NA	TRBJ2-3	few	TGTGCCAGTAGACCCGATACAGATACGCAGTATTTT	CASRPDTDTQYF
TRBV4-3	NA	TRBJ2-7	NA	TGCGCCAGCAGCCAAGATCATGTACGGTCCTACGAGCAGTACTTC	CASSQDHVRSYEQYF
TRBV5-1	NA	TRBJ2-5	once	TGCGCCAGCAGCCTAGGACAGAAGGAGACCCAGTACTTC	CASSLGQKETQYF
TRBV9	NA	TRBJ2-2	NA	TGTGCCAGCAGCGTAGGAACCGGGGAGCTGTTTTTT	CASSVGTGELFF
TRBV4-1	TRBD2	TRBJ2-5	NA	TGCGCCAGCAGCCCAATCCGCATGGAGGCTAGCGGAAACCAAGAGACCCAGTACTTC	CASSPIRMEASGNQETQYF
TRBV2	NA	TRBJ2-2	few	TGTGCCCTTAAGAGCACAACGAACACCGGGGAGCTGTTTTTT	CALKSTTNTGELFF
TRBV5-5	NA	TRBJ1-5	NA	TGTGCCAGCAGCTGGGTTGGGGGTCAGCCCCAGCATTTT	CASSWVGGQPQHF
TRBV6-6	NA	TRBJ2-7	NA	TGTGCCAGCAGTTACTCGGGGGCGGCGAGCTCCTACGAGCAGTACTTC	CASSYSGAASSYEQYF
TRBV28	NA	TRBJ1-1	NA	TGTGCCAGCAGTTTATGGGGCCAGGGCGGTTACACTGAAGCTTTCTTT	CASSLWGQGGYTEAFF
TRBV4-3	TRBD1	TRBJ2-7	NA	TGCGCCAGCAGCCAACGGGGACAGGGAACCTACGAGCAGTACTTC	CASSQRGQGTYEQYF
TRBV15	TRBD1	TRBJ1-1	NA	TGTGCCACCAGCGGCCAGGGGGTAAACACTGAAGCTTTCTTT	CATSGQGVNTEAFF
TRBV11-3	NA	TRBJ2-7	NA	TGTGCCAGCAGCCGAGACAACGCCGCCTACGAGCAGTACTTC	CASSRDNAAYEQYF